This record covers a single T cell receptor (beta chain). The antigen remains unidentified. Amplification yielded TCR beta CDR3 regions, with RNA transcripts as the source. The TCR CDR3 was amplified in a first-round RT-PCR using the HTBI primer set. TCRdb re-called the multiplex PCR reads through MiXCR, storing one row per CDR3 protein. The profile covers a few hundred thousand distinct CDR3 sequences, with about half appearing a single time and over 15% taken by the ten largest. These data are taken from a study of T cells in Graves' hyperthyroidism and ophthalmopathy. Broader study findings: Most thyroid clonotypes that were expanded above 0.001 also turned up in blood.

The CDR3 runs 15 residues. The V end was cut by 2 bases, the J end by 5 bases, with 18 bases between. Germline lookup yields CDR1 DFQATT and CDR2 SNEGSKA (reference sequence). Source material: peripheral blood or thyroid tissue (not recorded which). The rearrangement joins TRBV20-1 to TRBJ2-5; D gene ambiguous. The receptor was isolated from an adult woman with Graves' disease, either hyperthyroidism or ophthalmopathy (not recorded which). The CDR3 is CSARRRSRIMETQYF. CDR3 DNA: TGCAGTGCTAGACGACGGTCACGGATTATGGAGACCCAGTACTTC.